This TCR beta chain was captured in a study of T cell repertoires in cytomegalovirus infection. On the study more broadly: Both a matching HLA type and CMV infection were indicated by public TCR beta signatures.

Via MiXCR, TCRdb re-called the reads, giving one row per CDR3 protein. The sample yields hundreds of thousands of distinct CDR3 sequences, about 33% seen once. This clonotype appeared a few times. Its antigen is not known. CDR3 length: 15 residues. CDR1 SGHTA and CDR2 FQGNSA come from the germline V gene. V gave up 2 bases and J gave up 7 bases, with 18 bases separating them. Overall study findings and caveats: Summed frequency of shared TCR beta families picked out CMV carriers who also had the relevant HLA. The ex vivo response was dominated by HLA-C-restricted CMV-specific TCR beta clonotypes.

The sequenced sample was cultured PBMCs, obtained from culture after CMV antigen stimulation. This rearrangement joins TRBV7-2 to TRBJ2-7; D is possibly TRBD1 (6 bases). The TCR was taken from a human donor in good health (CMV status not recorded). Some clones in this sample may be carry-over from other donors' samples. The CDR3 loop reads CASSLRGGGLGEQYF. CDR3 bases: TGTGCCAGCAGCTTAAGGGGTGGGGGCCTGGGGGAGCAGTACTTC. Using reference TRBV7-2 and TRBJ2-7 for the parts outside the CDR3, the full variable domain is GAGVSQSPSNKVTEKGKDVELRCDPISGHTALYWYRQSLGQGLEFLIYFQGNSAPDKSGLPSDRFSAERTGGSVSTLTIQRTQQEDSAVYLCASSLRGGGLGEQYFGPGTRLTVT.